Listed below are T cell receptor beta chains from one sample, sequenced in a study of blood T cell repertoires in COVID-19. Clones were read by immunoSEQ multiplex PCR, and TCRdb kept only the in-frame ones, dropping some. The sample yields approximately 260,000 clones, approximately 87% seen once. The specimen sequenced was peripheral blood. The receptors here all came from a man in his 60s who had recovered from COVID-19. Each CDR3 is given without its conserved first and last residue. Each record gives: V gene, J gene, CDR3 protein.

TRBV27,TRBJ1-1,ASSITGGGTEAF
TRBV6-5,TRBJ2-7,ASRPGTSGSYEQY
TRBV11-2,TRBJ2-7,ASSLFASGGSYEQY
TRBV29-1,TRBJ2-1,SVRAGGSYNEQF
TRBV2,TRBJ2-7,ASSDTGTGFYEQY
TRBV9,TRBJ1-2,ASSVGTQGYT
TRBV9,TRBJ2-5,ASSVAVGGLETQY
TRBV27,TRBJ1-2,ASSTTGTGGSYGYT
TRBV13,TRBJ2-2,ASSFQAGELF
TRBV11-2,TRBJ1-3,ASSRAGFGNTIY
TRBV6-6,TRBJ2-2,ASSKTWTGSPGELF
TRBV27,TRBJ2-7,ASSRTGGRYEQY
TRBV9,TRBJ2-7,ASSPEPGGYEQY
TRBV9,TRBJ2-2,ASSPRVGNGELF
TRBV9,TRBJ1-4,ASSLGGTGDQF
TRBV9,TRBJ2-7,ASSVGNRETEQY
TRBV20-1,TRBJ2-5,SASRLAGGETQY
TRBV19,TRBJ2-1,ASSNRLINEQF
TRBV7-9,TRBJ1-6,ASSLDRVGSPLH
TRBV28,TRBJ2-3,ASRASGGEGTNTQY
TRBV19,TRBJ2-5,ASRKGLAGGQETQY
TRBV4-1,TRBJ2-3,ASSRDLITDTQY
TRBV6-5,TRBJ1-5,ASSTTLGAEPQH
TRBV5-5,TRBJ1-1,ASSPGQGRVNTEAF
TRBV25-1,TRBJ2-5,ASSIVAGTGGKTQY
TRBV5-6,TRBJ1-6,ASSSRGGGNSPLH
TRBV7-8,TRBJ2-2,ASSIGQRAGELF
TRBV2,TRBJ2-1,ASSDTGGSSYNEQF
TRBV6-2/TRBV6-3,TRBJ1-5,ASSLKQGAPD
TRBV7-8,TRBJ2-1,ASSLRTASSINEQF
TRBV2,TRBJ1-4,ASSGLQINEKLF
TRBV29-1,TRBJ2-2,SVGGHGTGELF
TRBV2,TRBJ2-1,ASSEEQHPYNEQF
TRBV4-1,TRBJ2-5,ASSQASGRLQETQY
TRBV28,TRBJ1-5,ATTDRGLGNQPQH
TRBV4-2,TRBJ1-3,ASSRRSGNTIY
TRBV2,TRBJ2-7,ASSTSGTSYEQY
TRBV19,TRBJ1-3,ASSLDSSSGNTIY
TRBV28,TRBJ1-1,ASRTAGGTEAF
TRBV11-3,TRBJ2-5,ASSSRTNAVQY
TRBV16,TRBJ1-3,ASSAGLSGNTIY
TRBV24-1,TRBJ2-2,ATSQGQGGTGELF
TRBV18,TRBJ2-5,ASSQRSGAGETQY
TRBV7-9,TRBJ1-4,ASSTSRGATNEKLF
TRBV29-1,TRBJ2-3,SVAPLAADTQY
TRBV2,TRBJ2-2,ASRRRADTGELF
TRBV7-9,TRBJ1-2,ASSPGQGNLYGYT
TRBV7-3,TRBJ2-2,ASSPFSSGANTGELF